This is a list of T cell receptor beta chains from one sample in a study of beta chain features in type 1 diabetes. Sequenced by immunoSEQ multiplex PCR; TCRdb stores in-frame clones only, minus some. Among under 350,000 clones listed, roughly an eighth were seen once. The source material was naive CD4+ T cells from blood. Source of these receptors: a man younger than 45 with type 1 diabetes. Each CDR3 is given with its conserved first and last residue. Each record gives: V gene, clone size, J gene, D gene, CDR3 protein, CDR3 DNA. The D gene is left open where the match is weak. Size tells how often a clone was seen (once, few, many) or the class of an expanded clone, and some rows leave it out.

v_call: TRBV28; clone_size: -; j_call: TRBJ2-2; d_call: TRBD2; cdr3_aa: CASSIGTSAFPPGGTGELFF; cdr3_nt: TGTGCCAGCAGTATAGGGACTAGCGCGTTTCCCCCGGGGGGCACCGGGGAGCTGTTTTTT
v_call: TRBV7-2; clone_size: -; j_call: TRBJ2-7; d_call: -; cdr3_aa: CASSPRVAYEQYF; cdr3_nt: TGTGCCAGCAGCCCTCGGGTAGCCTACGAGCAGTACTTC
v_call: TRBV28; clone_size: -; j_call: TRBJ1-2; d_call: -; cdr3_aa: CASSFINYGYTF; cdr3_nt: TGTGCCAGCAGTTTTATTAACTATGGCTACACCTTC
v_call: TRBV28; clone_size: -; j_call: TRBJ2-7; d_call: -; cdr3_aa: CASSRTALGLGQGQYF; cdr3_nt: TGTGCCAGCAGTCGAACAGCCCTGGGACTGGGCCAAGGGCAGTACTTC
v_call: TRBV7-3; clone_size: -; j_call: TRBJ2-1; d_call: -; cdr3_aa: CASSSFGNVDEQFF; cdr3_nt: TGTGCCAGCAGCTCCTTCGGGAATGTCGATGAGCAGTTCTTC
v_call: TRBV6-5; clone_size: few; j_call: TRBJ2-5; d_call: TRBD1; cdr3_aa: CASQLQGRETQYF; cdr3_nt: TGTGCCAGTCAGTTACAGGGGCGAGAGACCCAGTACTTC
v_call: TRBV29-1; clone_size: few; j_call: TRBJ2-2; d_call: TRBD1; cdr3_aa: CSVEEGTENTGELFF; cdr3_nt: TGCAGCGTTGAAGAAGGGACAGAGAACACCGGGGAGCTGTTTTTT
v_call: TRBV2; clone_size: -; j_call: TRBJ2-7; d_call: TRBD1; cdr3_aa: CASSEAGTGDYEQYF; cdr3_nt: TGTGCCAGCAGTGAGGCCGGGACAGGGGATTACGAGCAGTACTTC
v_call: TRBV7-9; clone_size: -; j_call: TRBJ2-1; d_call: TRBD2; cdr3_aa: CASSSTYSGSGFNEQFF; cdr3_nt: TGTGCCAGCAGCTCGACCTATAGCGGGAGTGGGTTCAATGAGCAGTTCTTC
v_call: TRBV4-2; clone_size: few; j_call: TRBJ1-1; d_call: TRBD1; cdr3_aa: CASSPSPDRVANTEAFF; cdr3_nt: TGTGCCAGCAGCCCCTCACCGGACAGGGTAGCGAACACTGAAGCTTTCTTT
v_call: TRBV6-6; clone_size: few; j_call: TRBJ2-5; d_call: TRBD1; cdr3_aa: CASSYPRTGEQETQYF; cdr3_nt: TGTGCCAGCAGTTACCCAAGGACAGGGGAGCAAGAGACCCAGTACTTC
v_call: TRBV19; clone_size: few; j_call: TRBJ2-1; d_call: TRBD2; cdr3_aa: CASSTPLAGRWNEQFF; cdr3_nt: TGTGCCAGTAGCACCCCTCTAGCGGGAAGGTGGAATGAGCAGTTCTTC
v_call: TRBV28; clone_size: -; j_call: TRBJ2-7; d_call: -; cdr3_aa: CASRAAYEQYF; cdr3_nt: TGTGCCAGCAGAGCCGCCTACGAGCAGTACTTC
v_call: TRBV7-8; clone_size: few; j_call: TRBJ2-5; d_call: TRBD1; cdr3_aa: CASSLGTGQETQYF; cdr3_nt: TGTGCCAGCAGCTTAGGGACAGGGCAAGAGACCCAGTACTTC
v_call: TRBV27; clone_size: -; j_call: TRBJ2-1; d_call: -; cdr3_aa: CASSPRGSSYNEQFF; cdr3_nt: TGTGCCAGCAGTCCTCGGGGTAGTTCCTACAATGAGCAGTTCTTC
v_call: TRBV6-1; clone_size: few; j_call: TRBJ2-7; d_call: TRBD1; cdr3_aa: CASSHARGLYEQYF; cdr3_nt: TGTGCCAGCAGTCATGCCAGGGGGCTTTACGAGCAGTACTTC
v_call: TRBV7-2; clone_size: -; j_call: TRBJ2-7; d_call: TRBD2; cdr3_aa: CASSFRLAGYEQYF; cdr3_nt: TGTGCCAGCAGCTTCCGACTAGCGGGTTACGAGCAGTACTTC
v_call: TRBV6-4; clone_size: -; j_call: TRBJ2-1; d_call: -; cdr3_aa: CASSDQALGEQFF; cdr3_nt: TGTGCCAGCAGTGATCAAGCTCTCGGTGAGCAGTTCTTC
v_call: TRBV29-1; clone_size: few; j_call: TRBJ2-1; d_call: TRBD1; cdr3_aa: CSVERGQGVLNYNEQFF; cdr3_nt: TGCAGCGTTGAAAGGGGGCAGGGGGTCCTCAACTACAATGAGCAGTTCTTC
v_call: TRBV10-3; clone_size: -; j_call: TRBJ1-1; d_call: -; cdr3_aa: CAISESTGVAFF; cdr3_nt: TGTGCCATCAGTGAGTCGACGGGGGTAGCTTTCTTT
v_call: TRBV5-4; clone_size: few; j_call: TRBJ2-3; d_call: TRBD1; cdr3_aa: CASSFVGQGAADTQYF; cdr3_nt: TGTGCCAGCAGCTTTGTTGGCCAGGGGGCGGCAGATACGCAGTATTTT
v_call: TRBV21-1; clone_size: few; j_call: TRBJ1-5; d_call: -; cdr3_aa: CASSNSAPRGNQPQHF; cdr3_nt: TGTGCCAGCAGCAATTCGGCCCCGAGGGGGAATCAGCCCCAGCATTTT
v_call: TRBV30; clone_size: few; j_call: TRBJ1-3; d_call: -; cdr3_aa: CAWSAGSGNTIYF; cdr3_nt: TGTGCCTGGAGTGCCGGCTCTGGAAACACCATATATTTT
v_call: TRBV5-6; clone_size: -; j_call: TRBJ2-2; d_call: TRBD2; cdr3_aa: CASSMGLANTGELFF; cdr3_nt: TGTGCCAGCAGCATGGGACTAGCCAACACCGGGGAGCTGTTTTTT
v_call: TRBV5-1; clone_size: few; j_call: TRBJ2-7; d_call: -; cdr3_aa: CASSLIQGSSYEQYF; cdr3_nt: TGCGCCAGCAGCTTGATTCAGGGGTCGTCCTACGAGCAGTACTTC
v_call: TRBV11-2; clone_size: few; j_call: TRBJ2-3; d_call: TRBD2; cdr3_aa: CDSSHLSREISDTQYF; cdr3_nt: TGTGACAGCAGCCACCTTTCGCGGGAGATCTCAGATACGCAGTATTTT
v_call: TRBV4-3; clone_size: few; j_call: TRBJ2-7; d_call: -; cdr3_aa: CASSSGFQGVYEQYF; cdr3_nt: TGCGCCAGCAGCTCAGGTTTCCAGGGCGTCTACGAGCAGTACTTC
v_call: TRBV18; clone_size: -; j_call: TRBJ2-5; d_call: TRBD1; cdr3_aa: CASSPGQGRGPETQYF; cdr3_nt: TGTGCCAGCTCACCAGGACAGGGAAGGGGACCAGAGACCCAGTACTTC
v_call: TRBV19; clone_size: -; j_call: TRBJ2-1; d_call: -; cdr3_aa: CASTSIPGTYNEQFF; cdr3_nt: TGTGCCAGTACCTCCATCCCCGGGACCTACAATGAGCAGTTCTTC
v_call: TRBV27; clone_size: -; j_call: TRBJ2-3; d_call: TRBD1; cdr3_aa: CASSLTGGVDTQYF; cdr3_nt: TGTGCCAGCAGTTTAACAGGGGGCGTAGATACGCAGTATTTT
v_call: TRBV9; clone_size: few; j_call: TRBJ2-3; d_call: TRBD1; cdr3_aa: CASSFAGGLSTDTQYF; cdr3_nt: TGTGCCAGCAGCTTTGCAGGGGGCTTGAGCACAGATACGCAGTATTTT
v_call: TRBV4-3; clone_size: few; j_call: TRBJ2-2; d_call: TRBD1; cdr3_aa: CASSPEGQTNTGELFF; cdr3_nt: TGCGCCAGCAGCCCAGAGGGACAGACGAACACCGGGGAGCTGTTTTTT
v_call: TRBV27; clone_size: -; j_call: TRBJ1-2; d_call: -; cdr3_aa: CASSLRGYGYTF; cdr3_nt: TGTGCCAGCAGTTTAAGGGGCTATGGCTACACCTTC
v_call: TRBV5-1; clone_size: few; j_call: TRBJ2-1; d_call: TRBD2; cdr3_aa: CASSLGYQREYPFF; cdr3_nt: TGCGCCAGCAGCTTGGGTTATCAGCGGGAGTATCCGTTCTTC
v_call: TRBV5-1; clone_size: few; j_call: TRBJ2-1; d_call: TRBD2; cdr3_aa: CASSSMTSGRLNEQFF; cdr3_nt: TGCGCCAGCAGCTCCATGACTAGCGGGAGGTTAAATGAGCAGTTCTTC
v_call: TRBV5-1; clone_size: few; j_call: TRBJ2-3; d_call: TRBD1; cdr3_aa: CASSPGTAYTDTQYF; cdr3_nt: TGCGCCAGCAGCCCAGGGACAGCTTACACAGATACGCAGTATTTT
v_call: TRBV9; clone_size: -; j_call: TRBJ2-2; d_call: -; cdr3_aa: CASSVGGGDNTGELFF; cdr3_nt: TGTGCCAGCAGCGTAGGGGGCGGAGACAACACCGGGGAGCTGTTTTTT
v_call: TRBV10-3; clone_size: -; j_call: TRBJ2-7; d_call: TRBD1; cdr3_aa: CASQGTESSEQYF; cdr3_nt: TGTGCCAGCCAGGGGACAGAGAGTAGCGAGCAGTACTTC
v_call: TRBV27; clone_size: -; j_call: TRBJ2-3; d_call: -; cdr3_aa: CASSSPLTDTQYF; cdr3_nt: TGTGCCAGCAGTTCCCCCTTAACAGATACGCAGTATTTT
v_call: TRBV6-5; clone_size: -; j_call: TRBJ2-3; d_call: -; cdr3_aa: CASSQMEGDTQYF; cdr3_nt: TGTGCCAGCAGCCAGATGGAGGGAGATACGCAGTATTTT
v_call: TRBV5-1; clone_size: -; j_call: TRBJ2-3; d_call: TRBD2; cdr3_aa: CASSFSGTPDTQYF; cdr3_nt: TGCGCCAGCAGCTTCAGCGGGACCCCTGATACGCAGTATTTT
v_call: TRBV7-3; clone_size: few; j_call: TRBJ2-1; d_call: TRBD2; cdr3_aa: CASSPTSGTYNEQFF; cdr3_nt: TGTGCCAGCAGCCCCACTAGCGGAACCTACAATGAGCAGTTCTTC
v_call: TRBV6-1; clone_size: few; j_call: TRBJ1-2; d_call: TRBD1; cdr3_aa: CASSGFLTGQGSGNYGYTF; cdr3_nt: TGTGCCAGCAGTGGTTTTCTTACGGGACAGGGGAGTGGGAACTATGGCTACACCTTC
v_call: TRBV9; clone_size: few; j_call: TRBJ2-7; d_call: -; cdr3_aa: CASSRDLGSSYEQYF; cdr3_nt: TGTGCCAGCAGCCGAGACCTGGGGAGTTCGTACGAGCAGTACTTC
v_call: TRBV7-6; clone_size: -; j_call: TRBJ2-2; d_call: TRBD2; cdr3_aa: CASSLVPAGDYTGELFF; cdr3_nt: TGTGCCAGCAGCTTAGTCCCAGCGGGAGACTATACCGGGGAGCTGTTTTTT
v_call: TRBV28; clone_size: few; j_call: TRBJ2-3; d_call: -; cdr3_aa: CASSPVLQSGTDTQYF; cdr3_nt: TGTGCCAGCAGTCCCGTGCTGCAGTCAGGCACAGATACGCAGTATTTT
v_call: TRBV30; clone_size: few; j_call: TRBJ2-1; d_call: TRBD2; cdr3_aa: CAWSRLAGEGVYEQFF; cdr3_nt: TGTGCCTGGAGTCGGCTAGCGGGAGAGGGAGTATATGAGCAGTTCTTC
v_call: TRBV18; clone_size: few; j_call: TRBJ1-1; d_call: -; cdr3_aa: CASSQSEGTGLREAFF; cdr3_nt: TGTGCCAGCTCCCAATCGGAGGGTACCGGCCTCCGGGAAGCTTTCTTT
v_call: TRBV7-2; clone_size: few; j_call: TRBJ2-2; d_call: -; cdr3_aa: CASSPQEGSGELFF; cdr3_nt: TGTGCCAGCAGCCCGCAGGAGGGATCCGGGGAGCTGTTTTTT
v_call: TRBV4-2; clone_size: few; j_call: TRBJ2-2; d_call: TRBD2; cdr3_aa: CASSQVGVAGDTGELFF; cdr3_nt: TGTGCCAGCAGCCAAGTTGGGGTAGCGGGAGACACCGGGGAGCTGTTTTTT